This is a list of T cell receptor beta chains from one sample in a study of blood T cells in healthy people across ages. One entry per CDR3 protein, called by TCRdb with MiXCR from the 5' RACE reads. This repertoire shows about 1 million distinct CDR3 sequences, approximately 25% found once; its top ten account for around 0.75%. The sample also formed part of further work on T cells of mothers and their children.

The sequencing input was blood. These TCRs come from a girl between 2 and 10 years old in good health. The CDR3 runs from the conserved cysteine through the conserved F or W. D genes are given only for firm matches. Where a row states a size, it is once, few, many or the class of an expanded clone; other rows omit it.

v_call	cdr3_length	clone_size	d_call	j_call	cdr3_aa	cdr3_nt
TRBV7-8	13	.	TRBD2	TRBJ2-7	CAIGGGFSYEQYF	TGTGCCATTGGCGGGGGGTTCTCCTACGAGCAGTACTTC
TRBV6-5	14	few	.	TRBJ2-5	CASSRGSSQETQYF	TGTGCCAGCAGTAGGGGATCTAGTCAAGAGACCCAGTACTTC
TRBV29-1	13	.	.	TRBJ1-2	CSVEVMRGWGYTF	TGCAGCGTTGAAGTTATGAGGGGATGGGGCTACACCTTC
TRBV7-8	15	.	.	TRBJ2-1	CASSLNRAPSNEQFF	TGTGCCAGCAGCTTAAACAGGGCACCAAGTAATGAGCAGTTCTTC
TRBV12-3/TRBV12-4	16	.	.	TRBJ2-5	CASSLILLGRLETQYF	TGTGCCAGCAGTTTAATCCTGTTGGGGAGGTTGGAGACCCAGTACTTC
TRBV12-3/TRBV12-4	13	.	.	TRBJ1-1	CASSLVWGSEAFF	TGTGCCAGCAGTTTAGTATGGGGGTCTGAAGCTTTCTTT
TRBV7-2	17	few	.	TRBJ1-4	CASSTFPPGASNEKLFF	TGTGCCAGCAGCACATTTCCCCCCGGGGCATCTAATGAAAAACTGTTTTTT
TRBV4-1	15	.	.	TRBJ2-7	CASSQTGNYYNEQYF	TGCGCCAGCAGCCAAACGGGTAACTACTACAACGAGCAGTACTTC
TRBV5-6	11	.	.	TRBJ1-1	CASGSGAEAFF	TGTGCCAGCGGAAGTGGGGCTGAAGCTTTCTTT
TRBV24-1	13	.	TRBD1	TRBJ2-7	CATERTGGYEQYF	TGTGCCACCGAAAGGACAGGGGGTTACGAGCAGTACTTC
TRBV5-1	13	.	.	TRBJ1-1	CASTLREYAEAFF	TGCGCCAGCACTCTCAGGGAGTATGCTGAAGCTTTCTTT
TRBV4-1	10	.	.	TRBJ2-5	CASGGSTQYF	TGCGCCAGCGGGGGATCGACCCAGTACTTC